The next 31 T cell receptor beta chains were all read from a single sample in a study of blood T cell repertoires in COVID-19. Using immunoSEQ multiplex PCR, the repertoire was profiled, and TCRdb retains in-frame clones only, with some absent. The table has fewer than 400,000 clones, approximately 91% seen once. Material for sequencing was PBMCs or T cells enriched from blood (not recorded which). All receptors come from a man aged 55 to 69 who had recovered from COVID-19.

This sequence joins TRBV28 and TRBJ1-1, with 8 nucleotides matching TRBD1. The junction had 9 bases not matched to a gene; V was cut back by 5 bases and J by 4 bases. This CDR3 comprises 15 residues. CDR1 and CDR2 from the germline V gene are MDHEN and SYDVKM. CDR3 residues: CASSPGDRRSTEAFF. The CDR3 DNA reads TGTGCCAGCAGTCCGGGGGACAGGAGGAGCACTGAAGCTTTCTTT.

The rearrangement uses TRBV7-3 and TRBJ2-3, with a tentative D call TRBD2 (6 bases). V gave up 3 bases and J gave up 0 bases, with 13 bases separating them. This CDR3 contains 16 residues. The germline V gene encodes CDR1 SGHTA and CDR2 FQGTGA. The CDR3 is CASSFVRGTSTDTQYF. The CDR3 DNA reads TGTGCCAGCAGCTTCGTGCGCGGGACTAGCACAGATACGCAGTATTTT.

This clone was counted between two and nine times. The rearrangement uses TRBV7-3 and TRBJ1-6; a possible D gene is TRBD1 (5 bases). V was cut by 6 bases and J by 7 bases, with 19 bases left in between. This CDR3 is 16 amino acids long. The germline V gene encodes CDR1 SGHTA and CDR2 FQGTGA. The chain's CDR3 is CASSNAGGRGNSPLHF. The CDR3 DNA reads TGTGCCAGCAGTAACGCTGGGGGTCGGGGGAATTCACCCCTCCACTTT.

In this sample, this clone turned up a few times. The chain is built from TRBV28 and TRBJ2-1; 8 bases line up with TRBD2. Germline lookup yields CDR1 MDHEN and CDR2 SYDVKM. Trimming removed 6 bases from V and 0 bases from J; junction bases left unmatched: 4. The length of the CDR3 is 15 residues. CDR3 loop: CASRPSGSSYNEQFF. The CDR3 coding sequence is TGTGCCAGCAGACCCAGCGGGAGCTCCTACAATGAGCAGTTCTTC.

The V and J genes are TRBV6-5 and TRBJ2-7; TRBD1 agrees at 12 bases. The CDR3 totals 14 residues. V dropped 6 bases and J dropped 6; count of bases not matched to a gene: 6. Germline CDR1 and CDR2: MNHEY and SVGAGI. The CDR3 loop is CASRRGQGAGEQYF. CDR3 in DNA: TGTGCCAGCAGACGGGGACAGGGGGCTGGCGAGCAGTACTTC.

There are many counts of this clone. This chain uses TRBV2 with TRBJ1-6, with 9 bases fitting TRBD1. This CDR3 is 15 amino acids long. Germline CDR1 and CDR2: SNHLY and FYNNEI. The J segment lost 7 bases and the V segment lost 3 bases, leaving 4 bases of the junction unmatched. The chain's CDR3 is CASSDVGTGNSPLHF. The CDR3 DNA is TGTGCCAGCAGTGATGTTGGGACAGGGAATTCACCCCTCCACTTT.

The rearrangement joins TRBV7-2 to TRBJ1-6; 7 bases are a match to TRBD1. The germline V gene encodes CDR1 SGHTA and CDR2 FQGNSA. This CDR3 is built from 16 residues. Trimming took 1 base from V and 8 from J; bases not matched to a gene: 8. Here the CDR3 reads CASSLGAGGGYSPLHF. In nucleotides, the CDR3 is TGTGCCAGCAGCTTAGGGGCAGGGGGTGGGTATTCACCCCTCCACTTT.

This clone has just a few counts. CDR3 DNA sequence: TGTGCCAGCAGCACCCCGACAGGGGGCGATAATTCACCCCTCCACTTT. Translation gives CASSTPTGGDNSPLHF. The chain carries TRBV5-6 and TRBJ1-6; 10 bases fit TRBD1. The CDR3 runs 16 residues. V was clipped by 4 bases and J by 5 bases; unmatched bases: 6. The germline V gene has CDR1 SGHDT and CDR2 YYEEEE.

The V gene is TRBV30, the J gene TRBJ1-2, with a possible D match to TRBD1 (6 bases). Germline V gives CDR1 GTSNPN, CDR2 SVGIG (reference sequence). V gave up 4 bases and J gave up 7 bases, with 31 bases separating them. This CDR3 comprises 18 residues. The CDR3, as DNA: TGTGCCTGGATACGGGGCCCTGAGACGGGCAGGGGAAAATCTGGCTACACCTTC. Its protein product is CAWIRGPETGRGKSGYTF.

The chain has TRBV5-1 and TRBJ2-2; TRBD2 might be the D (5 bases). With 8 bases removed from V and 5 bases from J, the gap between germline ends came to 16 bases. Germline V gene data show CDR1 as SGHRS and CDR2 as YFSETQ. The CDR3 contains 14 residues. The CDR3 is CASRWEMGTGELFF. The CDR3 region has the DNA TGCGCCAGTCGTTGGGAGATGGGGACCGGGGAGCTGTTTTTT. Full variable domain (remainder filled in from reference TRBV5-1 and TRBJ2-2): KAGVTQTPRYLIKTRGQQVTLSCSPISGHRSVSWYQQTPGQGLQFLFEYFSETQRNKGNFPGRFSGRQFSNSRSEMNVSTLELGDSALYLCASRWEMGTGELFFGEGSRLTVL.

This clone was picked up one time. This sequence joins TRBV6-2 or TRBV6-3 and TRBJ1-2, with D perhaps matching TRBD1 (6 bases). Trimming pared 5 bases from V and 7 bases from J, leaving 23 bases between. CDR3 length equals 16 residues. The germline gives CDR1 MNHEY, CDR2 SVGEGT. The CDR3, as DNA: TGTGCCAGCAGTCCCGACAGGTCGATTCCCCTTCGTGGCTACACCTTC. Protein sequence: CASSPDRSIPLRGYTF.

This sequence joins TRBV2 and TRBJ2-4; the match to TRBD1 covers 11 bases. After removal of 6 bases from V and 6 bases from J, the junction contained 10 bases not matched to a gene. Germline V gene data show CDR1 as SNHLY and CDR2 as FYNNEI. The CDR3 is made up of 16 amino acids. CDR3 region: CASSPDRGLFGNIQYF. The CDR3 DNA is TGTGCCAGCAGCCCGGACAGGGGGCTTTTTGGAAACATTCAGTACTTC.

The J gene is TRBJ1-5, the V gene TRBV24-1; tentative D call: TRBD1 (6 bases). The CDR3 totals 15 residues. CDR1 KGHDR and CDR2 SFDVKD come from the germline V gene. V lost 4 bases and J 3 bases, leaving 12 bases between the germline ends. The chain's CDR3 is CATSEAQGLNQPQHF. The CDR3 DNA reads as TGTGCCACCAGTGAGGCACAGGGCCTCAATCAGCCCCAGCATTTT.

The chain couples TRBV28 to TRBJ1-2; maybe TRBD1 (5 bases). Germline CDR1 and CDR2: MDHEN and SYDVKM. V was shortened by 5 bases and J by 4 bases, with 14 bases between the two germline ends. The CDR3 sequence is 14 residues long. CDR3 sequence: CASSVFLQAYGYTF. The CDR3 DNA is TGTGCCAGCAGTGTATTCCTACAGGCCTATGGCTACACCTTC.

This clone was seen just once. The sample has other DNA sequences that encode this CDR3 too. The CDR3: CASSLDRVYGYTF. CDR3 coding DNA: TGTGCCAGCAGCCTAGACAGGGTCTATGGCTACACCTTC. The V call is TRBV28, the J call TRBJ1-2; TRBD1 matches 7 bases. Germline-derived CDR1 and CDR2 are MDHEN and SYDVKM. The V segment lost 6 bases and the J segment 4 bases; nucleotides outside the gene matches: 5. The CDR3 is 13 amino acids.

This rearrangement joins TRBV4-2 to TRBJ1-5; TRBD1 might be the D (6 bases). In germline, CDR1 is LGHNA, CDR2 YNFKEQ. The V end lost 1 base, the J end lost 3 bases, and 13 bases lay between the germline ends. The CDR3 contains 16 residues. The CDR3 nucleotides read TGTGCCAGCAGCCAAGTCCTGAACAGGGCCAATCAGCCCCAGCATTTT. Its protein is CASSQVLNRANQPQHF.

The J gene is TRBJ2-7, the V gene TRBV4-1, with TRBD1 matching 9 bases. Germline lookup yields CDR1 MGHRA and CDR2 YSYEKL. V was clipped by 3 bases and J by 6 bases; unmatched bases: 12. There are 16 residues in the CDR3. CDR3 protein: CASSQGPGQGSREQYF. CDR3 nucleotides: TGCGCCAGCAGCCAGGGACCGGGACAGGGTTCCCGCGAGCAGTACTTC.

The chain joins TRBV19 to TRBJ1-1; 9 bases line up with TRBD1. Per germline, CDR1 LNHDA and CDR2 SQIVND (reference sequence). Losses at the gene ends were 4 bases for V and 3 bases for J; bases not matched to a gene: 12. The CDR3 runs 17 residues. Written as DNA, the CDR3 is TGTGCCAGTAGTACACTTACAGGGGGCGAGGGAGACACTGAAGCTTTCTTT. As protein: CASSTLTGGEGDTEAFF.

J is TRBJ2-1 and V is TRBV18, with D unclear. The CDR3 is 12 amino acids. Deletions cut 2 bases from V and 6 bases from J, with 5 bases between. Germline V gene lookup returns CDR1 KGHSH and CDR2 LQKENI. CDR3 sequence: CASSPGPNEQFF. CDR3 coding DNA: TGTGCCAGCTCACCAGGGCCCAATGAGCAGTTCTTC.

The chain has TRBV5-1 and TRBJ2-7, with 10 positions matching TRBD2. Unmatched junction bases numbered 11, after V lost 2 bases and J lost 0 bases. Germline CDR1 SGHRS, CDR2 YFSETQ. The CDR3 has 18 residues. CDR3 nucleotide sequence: TGCGCCAGCAGCTTTACCCCCGGCGGACTAGCGGTCTCCTACGAGCAGTACTTC. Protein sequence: CASSFTPGGLAVSYEQYF.

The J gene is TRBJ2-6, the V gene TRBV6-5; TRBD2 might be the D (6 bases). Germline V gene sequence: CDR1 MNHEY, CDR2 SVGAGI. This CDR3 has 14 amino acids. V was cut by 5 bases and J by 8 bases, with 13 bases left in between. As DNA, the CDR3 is TGTGCCAGCAGTCAGGGAGGTTCAACCAACGTCCTGACTTTC. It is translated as CASSQGGSTNVLTF.

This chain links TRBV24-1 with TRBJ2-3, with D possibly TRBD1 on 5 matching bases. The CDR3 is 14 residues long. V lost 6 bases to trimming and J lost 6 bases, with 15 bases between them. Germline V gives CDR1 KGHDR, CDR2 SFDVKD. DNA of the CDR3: TGTGCCACCAGTCCTCGCAGGGATGCGGATACGCAGTATTTT. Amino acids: CATSPRRDADTQYF.

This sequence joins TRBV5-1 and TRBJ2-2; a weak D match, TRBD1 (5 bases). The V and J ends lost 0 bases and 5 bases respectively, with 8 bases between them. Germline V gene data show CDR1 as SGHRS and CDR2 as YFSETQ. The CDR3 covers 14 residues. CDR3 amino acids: CASSLAAGTGELFF. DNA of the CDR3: TGCGCCAGCAGCTTGGCCGCAGGGACCGGGGAGCTGTTTTTT.

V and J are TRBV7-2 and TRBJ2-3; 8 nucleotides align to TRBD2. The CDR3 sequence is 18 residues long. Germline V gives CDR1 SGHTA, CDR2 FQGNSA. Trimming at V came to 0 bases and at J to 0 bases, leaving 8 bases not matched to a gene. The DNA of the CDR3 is TGTGCCAGCAGCTTAGCCTCTGGACTAGCACCTAGCACAGATACGCAGTATTTT. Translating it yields CASSLASGLAPSTDTQYF. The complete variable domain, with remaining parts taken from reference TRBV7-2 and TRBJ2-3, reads GAGVSQSPSNKVTEKGKDVELRCDPISGHTALYWYRQSLGQGLEFLIYFQGNSAPDKSGLPSDRFSAERTGGSVSTLTIQRTQQEDSAVYLCASSLASGLAPSTDTQYFGPGTRLTVL.

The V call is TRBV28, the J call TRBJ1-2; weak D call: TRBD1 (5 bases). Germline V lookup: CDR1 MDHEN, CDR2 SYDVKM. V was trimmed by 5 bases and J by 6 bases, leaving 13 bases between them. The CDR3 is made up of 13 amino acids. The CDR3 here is CASSIPGLDGYTF. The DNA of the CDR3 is TGTGCCAGCAGTATCCCGGGACTAGATGGCTACACCTTC.

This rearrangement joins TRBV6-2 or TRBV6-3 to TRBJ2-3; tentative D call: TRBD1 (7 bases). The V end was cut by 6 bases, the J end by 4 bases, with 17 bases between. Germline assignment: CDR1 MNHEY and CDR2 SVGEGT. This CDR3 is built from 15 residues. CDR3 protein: CASSLVRRGADTQYF. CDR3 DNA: TGTGCCAGCAGCCTCGTGCGCAGGGGGGCAGATACGCAGTATTTT.

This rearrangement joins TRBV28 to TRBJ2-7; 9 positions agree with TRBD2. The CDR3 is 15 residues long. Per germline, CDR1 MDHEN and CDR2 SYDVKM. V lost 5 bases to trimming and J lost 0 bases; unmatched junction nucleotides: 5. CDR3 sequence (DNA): TGTGCCAGCAGTCTCGTTAGCGGGGGCTCCTACGAGCAGTACTTC. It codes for CASSLVSGGSYEQYF.

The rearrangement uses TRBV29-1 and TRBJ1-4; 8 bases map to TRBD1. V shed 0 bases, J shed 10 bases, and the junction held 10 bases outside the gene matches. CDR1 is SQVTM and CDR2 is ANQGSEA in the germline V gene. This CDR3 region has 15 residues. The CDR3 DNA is TGCAGCGTTGAAGATCGGGCCAGGGGGCTGGGAAAACTGTTTTTT. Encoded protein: CSVEDRARGLGKLFF.

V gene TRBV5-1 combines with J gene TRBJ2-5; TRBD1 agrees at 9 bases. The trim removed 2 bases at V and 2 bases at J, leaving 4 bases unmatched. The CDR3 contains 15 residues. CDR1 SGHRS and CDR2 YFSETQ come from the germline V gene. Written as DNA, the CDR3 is TGCGCCAGCAGCTTATGGACAGGGGAGCAAGAGACCCAGTACTTC. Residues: CASSLWTGEQETQYF.

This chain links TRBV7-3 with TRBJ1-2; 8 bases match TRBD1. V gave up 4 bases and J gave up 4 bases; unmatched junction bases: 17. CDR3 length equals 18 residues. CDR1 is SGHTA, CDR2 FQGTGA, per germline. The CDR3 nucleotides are TGTGCCAGCAGCTCTCGAAAACCGGGACAGGAGAGGGGCTATGGCTACACCTTC. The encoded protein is CASSSRKPGQERGYGYTF.

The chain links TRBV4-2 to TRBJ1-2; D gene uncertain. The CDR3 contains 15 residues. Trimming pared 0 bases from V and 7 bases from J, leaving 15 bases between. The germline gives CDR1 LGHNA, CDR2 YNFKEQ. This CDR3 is CASSQESEGLGGYTF. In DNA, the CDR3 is TGTGCCAGCAGCCAAGAGTCGGAGGGCCTAGGTGGCTACACCTTC.